This TCR beta chain was sequenced during a study of blood T cell repertoires in COVID-19. About the research overall: Sources were T cells, B-cell-depleted T cells, or PBMCs; the material itself was cDNA or gDNA.

Germline trimming cut 2 bases from V and 7 bases from J; bases unmatched to any gene: 5. Germline CDR1 reads PRHDT; CDR2 reads FYEKMQ (reference sequence). The CDR3 length is 15 residues. Per the original methods: For nucleated cells, counts were estimated from reference gene primer amplification. Some clones are missing from TCRdb's copy, which holds only in-frame ones; the method was immunoSEQ multiplex PCR. V, J and clone size are those of that table, while D and trimming were read from the DNA. The table records about 490,000 clones, 80% to 90% of them present only once. This TCR was recovered from a human donor in a cohort sampled during active COVID-19. Sequencing was done on a sample of peripheral blood. V and J are TRBV13 and TRBJ1-2, with 12 bases lining up with TRBD1. CDR3 coding DNA: TGTGCCAGCAGCTTATGGGGACAGGGGGCGCGTGGCTACACCTTC. Protein: CASSLWGQGARGYTF.